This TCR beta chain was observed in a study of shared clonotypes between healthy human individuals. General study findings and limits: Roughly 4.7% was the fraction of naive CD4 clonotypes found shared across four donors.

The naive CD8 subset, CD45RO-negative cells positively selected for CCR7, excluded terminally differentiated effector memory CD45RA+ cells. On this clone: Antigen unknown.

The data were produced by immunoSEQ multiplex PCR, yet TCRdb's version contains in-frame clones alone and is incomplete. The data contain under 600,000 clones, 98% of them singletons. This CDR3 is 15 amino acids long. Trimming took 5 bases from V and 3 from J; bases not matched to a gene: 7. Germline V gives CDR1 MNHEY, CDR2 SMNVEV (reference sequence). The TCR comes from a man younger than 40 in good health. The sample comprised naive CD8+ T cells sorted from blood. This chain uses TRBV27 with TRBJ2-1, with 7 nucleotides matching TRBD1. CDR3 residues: CASSIGTVVYNEQFF. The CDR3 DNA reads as TGTGCCAGCAGTATCGGGACAGTTGTCTACAATGAGCAGTTCTTC.